The text below deals with one T cell receptor beta chain. The sample comes from a study of blood T cell repertoires in COVID-19. Some clones are missing from TCRdb's copy, which holds only in-frame ones; the method was immunoSEQ multiplex PCR. Of a few hundred thousand clones listed, 85% to 90% are singletons. CDR1 and CDR2 from the germline V gene are SGHRS and YFSETQ. CDR3 size: 14 residues. V shed 4 bases, J shed 5 bases, and the junction held 8 bases outside the gene matches. The participants were between roughly 18 and 100 years old and came from about two dozen US areas. Participant reports of clinical history set cohort assignment.

This rearrangement joins TRBV5-1 to TRBJ1-2; 7 positions match TRBD1. The TCR comes from a young man who had recovered from COVID-19. Sequenced sample: PBMCs or T cells enriched from blood (not recorded which). Here the CDR3 reads CASSTDRDGYGYTF. The CDR3 DNA reads as TGCGCCAGCAGCACCGACAGGGACGGATATGGCTACACCTTC.